Following are 24 T cell receptor beta chains from one sample sequenced in a study of blood T cell repertoires in COVID-19. TCRdb's table, derived via immunoSEQ multiplex PCR, lists solely in-frame clones and lacks some. The sample carries about 280,000 clones, around 86% recorded once. The sample taken for sequencing was peripheral blood. The source is a human donor in a cohort sampled during active COVID-19.

V gene TRBV7-6 combines with J gene TRBJ2-1; 10 nucleotides match TRBD2. J was trimmed by 2 bases and V by 3 bases; bases with no gene match: 19. The CDR3 sequence is 21 residues long. Germline loops: CDR1 SGHVS, CDR2 FNYEAQ. CDR3 region: CASSFRVGGLAGERAYNEQFF. The CDR3 nucleotides read TGTGCCAGCAGCTTTCGAGTCGGAGGGCTAGCGGGAGAAAGGGCCTACAATGAGCAGTTCTTC.

This chain connects TRBV7-2 to TRBJ1-1, with a possible D match to TRBD1 (6 bases). V shed 5 bases and J shed 4 bases, with 14 bases lying between them. The CDR3 spans 14 residues. Germline CDR1 reads SGHTA; CDR2 reads FQGNSA. The CDR3 spells CASSSQGYGTEAFF. The CDR3 nucleotides are TGTGCCAGCAGCAGCCAGGGGTATGGCACTGAAGCTTTCTTT.

This clone is a singleton in its sample. The V call is TRBV19, the J call TRBJ2-7, with TRBD1 as a possible D gene (6 bases). Germline V gives CDR1 LNHDA, CDR2 SQIVND (reference sequence). Trimming pared 6 bases from V and 0 bases from J, leaving 9 bases between. This CDR3 has 13 amino acids. The DNA of the CDR3 is TGTGCCAGTAGCAACAGGGACTCCTACGAGCAGTACTTC. Amino acids: CASSNRDSYEQYF.

The gene calls are TRBV19 and TRBJ2-1; TRBD2 might be the D (5 bases). The V gene's germline CDR1 is LNHDA and CDR2 SQIVND (reference sequence). CDR3 length: 18 amino acids. V was trimmed by 3 bases and J by 8 bases, leaving 26 bases between them. The CDR3 DNA is TGTGCCAGTAGTATCACAGACCCCGGACTGGTCTTTAGGGATGAGCAGTTCTTC. Residues: CASSITDPGLVFRDEQFF.

The chain links TRBV7-9 to TRBJ2-2; D uncertain. Germline CDR1 and CDR2: SEHNR and FQNEAQ (reference sequence). Trimming shortened V by 5 bases and J by 1 base, and 11 bases separated the two germline ends. CDR3 length equals 15 residues. CDR3 amino acids: CASSPFTRNTGELFF. In nucleotides, the CDR3 is TGTGCCAGCAGCCCCTTTACTCGGAACACCGGGGAGCTGTTTTTT.

The DNA for the CDR3 is TGTGCCTGGAGCAAGGACAGACCGTTAGCCGGGGAGCTGTTTTTT. This sequence encodes CAWSKDRPLAGELFF. The rearrangement joins TRBV30 to TRBJ2-2; a weak D match, TRBD1 (6 bases). CDR1 is GTSNPN and CDR2 is SVGIG in the germline V gene (reference sequence). V lost 3 bases to trimming and J lost 6 bases, with 17 bases between them. The CDR3 consists of 15 residues.

The rearrangement links TRBV18 to TRBJ2-3; tentatively, D is TRBD2 (6 bases). Trimming took off 3 bases at V and 4 bases at J, with 11 bases between the two ends. CDR3 length: 14 amino acids. Germline lookup yields CDR1 KGHSH and CDR2 LQKENI. The CDR3 reads CASSPVTSPDTQYF. Here the CDR3 DNA reads TGTGCCAGCTCACCCGTGACTAGTCCAGATACGCAGTATTTT.

This chain links TRBV19 with TRBJ2-7; maybe TRBD1 (5 bases). The germline V gene has CDR1 LNHDA and CDR2 SQIVND (reference sequence). Trimming removed 5 bases from V and 7 bases from J, with 15 bases in between. This CDR3 contains 13 residues. The CDR3 sequence is CASSGASLWEQYF. In DNA, the CDR3 is TGTGCCAGTAGTGGGGCCTCTCTTTGGGAGCAGTACTTC.

The chain is built from TRBV28 and TRBJ2-5, with 10 bases fitting TRBD1. The germline CDR1 and CDR2 sequences are MDHEN and SYDVKM. This CDR3 has 16 amino acids. Trimming at V came to 6 bases and at J to 1 base, leaving 8 bases not matched to a gene. The DNA for the CDR3 is TGTGCCAGCAGGGGAAAAAGACAGGGGGCCCAAGAGACCCAGTACTTC. This sequence encodes CASRGKRQGAQETQYF.

The chain combines TRBV5-1 with TRBJ2-3; the D gene is possibly TRBD2 (5 bases). Germline lookup yields CDR1 SGHRS and CDR2 YFSETQ. V shed 4 bases and J shed 0 bases, with 6 bases lying between them. The CDR3 totals 13 residues. The CDR3 sequence: CASSRTSTDTQYF. CDR3 nucleotide sequence: TGCGCCAGCAGCAGGACTAGCACAGATACGCAGTATTTT. The full variable domain, rest sourced from reference TRBV5-1 and TRBJ2-3, is KAGVTQTPRYLIKTRGQQVTLSCSPISGHRSVSWYQQTPGQGLQFLFEYFSETQRNKGNFPGRFSGRQFSNSRSEMNVSTLELGDSALYLCASSRTSTDTQYFGPGTRLTVL.

The chain is built from TRBV5-3 and TRBJ2-5; the match to TRBD2 covers 12 bases. TRBV5-3 is marked as an open reading frame, function uncertain. The CDR3 runs to 18 residues. The V and J ends lost 4 bases and 5 bases, in that order; junction bases with no gene match: 15. The CDR3 coding sequence is TGTGCCAGAAGCCGACTAGCGGGAGTGAAAGACGTATGGGAGACCCAGTACTTC. Amino acids: CARSRLAGVKDVWETQYF.

The sample holds one count of this clone. CDR3: CASSPGQGMGSPLHF. The CDR3 coding sequence is TGTGCCAGCAGTCCCGGACAGGGAATGGGATCACCCCTCCACTTT. This rearrangement joins TRBV7-2 to TRBJ1-6, with TRBD1 matching over 8 bases. This CDR3 region has 15 residues. Trimming cost V 6 bases and J 10 bases; bases outside gene matches: 11. CDR1 is SGHTA, CDR2 FQGNSA, per germline.

The V call is TRBV18, the J call TRBJ1-5; D is uncertain. Germline V gene lookup returns CDR1 KGHSH and CDR2 LQKENI. V lost 6 bases, J lost 9 bases, and 12 bases lay in between. This CDR3 has 12 residues. CDR3 region: CASSIARGPQHF. CDR3 nucleotides: TGTGCCAGCTCCATTGCGCGGGGGCCCCAGCATTTT. Complete variable domain (other parts from reference TRBV18 and TRBJ1-5): NAGVMQNPRHLVRRRGQEARLRCSPMKGHSHVYWYRQLPEEGLKFMVYLQKENIIDESGMPKERFSAEFPKEGPSILRIQQVVRGDSAAYFCASSIARGPQHFGDGTRLSIL.

Comments on this clone: Other nucleotide sequences in the sample specify the same CDR3. The chain employs TRBV30 and TRBJ2-2; no definite D call. Germline V gives CDR1 GTSNPN, CDR2 SVGIG (reference sequence). There are 12 residues in the CDR3. Between the trimmed V and J ends, which lost 2 bases and 4 bases, there was a span of 5 bases. The CDR3 DNA reads TGTGCCTGGAGTAGAGGCACCGGGGAGCTGTTTTTT. This sequence encodes CAWSRGTGELFF. The whole variable domain, remainder taken from reference TRBV30 and TRBJ2-2, is SQTIHQWPATLVQPVGSPLSLECTVEGTSNPNLYWYRQAAGRGLQLLFYSVGIGQISSEVPQNLSASRPQDRQFILSSKKLLLSDSGFYLCAWSRGTGELFFGEGSRLTVL.

About this clone itself: The sample has other DNA sequences that encode this CDR3 too. The CDR3 DNA sequence: TGTGCCAGCAGCCTCACAGGGGGCAACTATGGCTACACCTTC. It encodes CASSLTGGNYGYTF. The J gene is TRBJ1-2, the V gene TRBV28; TRBD1 aligns across 9 bases. V trimming: 6 bases; J trimming: 2 bases; junction bases outside the gene matches: 4. In germline, CDR1 is MDHEN, CDR2 SYDVKM. The CDR3 is 14 amino acids.

The rearrangement joins TRBV9 to TRBJ2-2; no reliable D call. The V and J ends lost 3 bases and 0 bases respectively, with 3 bases between them. CDR3 length: 13 amino acids. CDR1 is SGDLS and CDR2 is YYNGEE in the germline V gene. The CDR3, as DNA: TGTGCCAGCAGCGCCTCGAACACCGGGGAGCTGTTTTTT. This translates into CASSASNTGELFF.

The chain uses TRBV7-6 and TRBJ2-1, with 10 bases lining up with TRBD2. This CDR3 comprises 16 residues. With V trimmed by 1 base and J by 6 bases, 6 bases remained unmatched. From germline, CDR1 is SGHVS and CDR2 FNYEAQ. CDR3 residues: CASSLGLAGFRNEQFF. The CDR3, as DNA: TGTGCCAGCAGCTTAGGACTAGCGGGCTTCCGCAATGAGCAGTTCTTC. Using reference TRBV7-6 and TRBJ2-1 for the parts outside the CDR3, the full variable domain is GAGVSQSPRYKVTKRGQDVALRCDPISGHVSLYWYRQALGQGPEFLTYFNYEAQQDKSGLPNDRFSAERPEGSISTLTIQRTEQRDSAMYRCASSLGLAGFRNEQFFGPGTRLTVL.

The chain joins TRBV15 to TRBJ2-1; TRBD2 aligns across 9 bases. The J segment lost 3 bases and the V segment lost 0 bases, leaving 3 bases of the junction unmatched. The length of the CDR3 is 16 residues. From germline, CDR1 is LNHNV and CDR2 YYDKDF (reference sequence). The CDR3 loop is CATSRDRTSDYNEQFF. CDR3 sequence (DNA): TGTGCCACCAGCAGAGATCGGACTAGCGACTACAATGAGCAGTTCTTC.

This rearrangement joins TRBV5-1 to TRBJ2-1; 8 bases map to TRBD2. Germline V lookup: CDR1 SGHRS, CDR2 YFSETQ. V lost 3 bases, J lost 1 base, and 24 bases stayed unmatched. This CDR3 has 22 amino acids. The CDR3 DNA is TGCGCCAGCAGCTCCCGGGGGGGTATGGAGGGTACGTGGATTTCGTCCTACAATGAGCAGTTCTTC. Residues: CASSSRGGMEGTWISSYNEQFF. Drawing the rest from reference TRBV5-1 and TRBJ2-1, the complete variable domain is KAGVTQTPRYLIKTRGQQVTLSCSPISGHRSVSWYQQTPGQGLQFLFEYFSETQRNKGNFPGRFSGRQFSNSRSEMNVSTLELGDSALYLCASSSRGGMEGTWISSYNEQFFGPGTRLTVL.

The rearrangement links TRBV3-1 (or the pseudogene TRBV3-2) to TRBJ2-7, with D perhaps TRBD2 (5 bases). CDR3 length: 11 residues. Germline CDR1 LGHDT, CDR2 YNNKEL (reference sequence). V lost 11 bases and J lost 5, with 13 bases in between. CDR3 in amino acids: CAAGILDEQYF. The DNA for the CDR3 is TGTGCCGCGGGCATCCTCGACGAGCAGTACTTC.

This clone was seen only once. The gene calls are TRBV5-5 and TRBJ2-1; possible D gene TRBD2, 6 bases. Trimming cost V 0 bases and J 4 bases, with 11 bases left between them. This CDR3 region has 15 residues. Germline V CDR1 and CDR2: SGHKS, YYEKEE (reference sequence). The CDR3 loop reads CASSLAEGRYNEQFF. The CDR3 region has the DNA TGTGCCAGCAGCTTGGCCGAGGGGAGGTACAATGAGCAGTTCTTC.

V usage is TRBV28 and J usage is TRBJ1-5; 9 bases match TRBD1. This CDR3 has 15 residues. J was trimmed by 4 bases and V by 2 bases; bases with no gene match: 3. The germline V gene has CDR1 MDHEN and CDR2 SYDVKM. The CDR3 region is CASSLGTGRNQPQHF. The CDR3 DNA is TGTGCCAGCAGTTTAGGGACAGGGAGGAATCAGCCCCAGCATTTT.

J is TRBJ1-1 and V is TRBV24-1; D is unresolved. Per the germline V gene, CDR1 is KGHDR and CDR2 is SFDVKD. This CDR3 contains 13 residues. DNA for the CDR3: TGTGCAACCCGTAGAAAAAGGAACACTGAAGCTTTCTTT. It yields the protein CATRRKRNTEAFF.

The rearrangement joins TRBV7-3 to TRBJ2-3, with 9 bases fitting TRBD1. Germline CDR1 reads SGHTA; CDR2 reads FQGTGA. The CDR3 loop spans 16 amino acids. Trimming took 4 bases from V and 9 from J; bases not matched to a gene: 14. CDR3 in amino acids: CASSSMPGQGVGTQYF. In DNA form, the CDR3 reads TGTGCCAGCAGCTCTATGCCGGGACAGGGCGTAGGAACGCAGTATTTT.